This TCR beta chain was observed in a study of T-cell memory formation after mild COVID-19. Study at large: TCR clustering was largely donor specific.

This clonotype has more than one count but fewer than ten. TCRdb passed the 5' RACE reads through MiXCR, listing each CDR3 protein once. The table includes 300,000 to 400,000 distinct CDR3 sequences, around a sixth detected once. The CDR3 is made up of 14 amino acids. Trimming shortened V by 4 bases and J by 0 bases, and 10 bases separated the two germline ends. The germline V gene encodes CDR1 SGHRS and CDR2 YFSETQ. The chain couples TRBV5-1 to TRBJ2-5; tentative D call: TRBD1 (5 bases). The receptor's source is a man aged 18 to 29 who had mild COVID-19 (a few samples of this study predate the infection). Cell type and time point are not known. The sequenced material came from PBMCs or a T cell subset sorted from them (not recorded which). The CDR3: CASSISGYQETQYF. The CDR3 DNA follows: TGCGCCAGCAGCATATCAGGGTACCAAGAGACCCAGTACTTC.